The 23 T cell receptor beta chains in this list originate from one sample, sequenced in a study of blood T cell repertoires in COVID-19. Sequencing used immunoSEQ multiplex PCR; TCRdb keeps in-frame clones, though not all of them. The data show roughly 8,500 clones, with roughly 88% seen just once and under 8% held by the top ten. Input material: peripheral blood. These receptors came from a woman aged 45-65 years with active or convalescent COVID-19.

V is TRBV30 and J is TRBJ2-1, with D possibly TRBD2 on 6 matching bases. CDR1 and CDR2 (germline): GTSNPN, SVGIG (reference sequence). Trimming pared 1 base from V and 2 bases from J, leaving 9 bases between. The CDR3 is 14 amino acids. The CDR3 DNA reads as TGTGCCTGGAGTGCGGGACTTACCTACAATGAGCAGTTCTTC. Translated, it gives CAWSAGLTYNEQFF. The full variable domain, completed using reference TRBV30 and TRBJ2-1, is SQTIHQWPATLVQPVGSPLSLECTVEGTSNPNLYWYRQAAGRGLQLLFYSVGIGQISSEVPQNLSASRPQDRQFILSSKKLLLSDSGFYLCAWSAGLTYNEQFFGPGTRLTVL.

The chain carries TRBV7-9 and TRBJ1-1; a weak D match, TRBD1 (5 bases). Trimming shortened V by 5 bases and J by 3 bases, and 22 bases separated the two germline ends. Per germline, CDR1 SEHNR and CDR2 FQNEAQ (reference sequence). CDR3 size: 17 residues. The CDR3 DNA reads TGTGCCAGCAGCGACCCCGGAGGGACCCAACATCACACTGAAGCTTTCTTT. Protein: CASSDPGGTQHHTEAFF. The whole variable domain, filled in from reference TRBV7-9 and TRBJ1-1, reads DTGVSQNPRHKITKRGQNVTFRCDPISEHNRLYWYRQTLGQGPEFLTYFQNEAQLEKSRLLSDRFSAERPKGSFSTLEIQRTEQGDSAMYLCASSDPGGTQHHTEAFFGQGTRLTVV.

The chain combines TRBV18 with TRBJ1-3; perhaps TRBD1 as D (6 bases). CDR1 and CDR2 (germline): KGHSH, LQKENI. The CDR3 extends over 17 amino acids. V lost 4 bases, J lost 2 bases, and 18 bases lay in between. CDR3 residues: CASSLISQGTPGNTIYF. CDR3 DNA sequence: TGTGCCAGCTCACTCATCTCACAGGGAACCCCTGGAAACACCATATATTTT. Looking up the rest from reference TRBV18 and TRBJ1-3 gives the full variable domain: NAGVMQNPRHLVRRRGQEARLRCSPMKGHSHVYWYRQLPEEGLKFMVYLQKENIIDESGMPKERFSAEFPKEGPSILRIQQVVRGDSAAYFCASSLISQGTPGNTIYFGEGSWLTVV.

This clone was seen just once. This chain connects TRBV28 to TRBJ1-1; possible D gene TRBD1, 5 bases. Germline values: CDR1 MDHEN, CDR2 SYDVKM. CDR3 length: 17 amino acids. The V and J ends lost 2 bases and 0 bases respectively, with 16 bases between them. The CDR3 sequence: CASSLLGAGPMNTEAFF. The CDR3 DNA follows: TGTGCCAGCAGTTTACTTGGAGCGGGGCCTATGAACACTGAAGCTTTCTTT.

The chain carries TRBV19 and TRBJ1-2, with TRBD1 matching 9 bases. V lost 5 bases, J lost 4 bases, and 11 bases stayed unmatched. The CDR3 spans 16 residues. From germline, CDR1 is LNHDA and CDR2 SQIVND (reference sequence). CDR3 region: CASSFTMTGGSYGYTF. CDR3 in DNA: TGTGCCAGTAGTTTCACCATGACAGGGGGAAGCTATGGCTACACCTTC.

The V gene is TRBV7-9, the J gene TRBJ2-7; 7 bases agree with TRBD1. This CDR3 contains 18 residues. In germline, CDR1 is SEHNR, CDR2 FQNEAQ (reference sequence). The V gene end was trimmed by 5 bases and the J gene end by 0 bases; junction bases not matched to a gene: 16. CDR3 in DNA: TGTGCCAGCAGCCTATGGGACAGTCGGTGGGACCTCTCCTACGAGCAGTACTTC. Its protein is CASSLWDSRWDLSYEQYF.

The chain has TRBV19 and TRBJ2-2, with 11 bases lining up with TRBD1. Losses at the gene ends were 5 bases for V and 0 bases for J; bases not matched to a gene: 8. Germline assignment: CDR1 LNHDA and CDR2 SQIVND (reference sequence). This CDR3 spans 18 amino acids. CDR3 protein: CASSGGTGGLANTGELFF. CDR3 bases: TGTGCCAGTAGTGGCGGGACAGGGGGACTCGCGAACACCGGGGAGCTGTTTTTT.

CDR3 DNA sequence: TGTGCCATCTTCCGGGACATCAATCAGCCCCAGCATTTT. Protein product: CAIFRDINQPQHF. J is TRBJ1-5 and V is TRBV10-3; D might be TRBD1 (6 bases). This CDR3 contains 13 residues. CDR1 and CDR2 (germline): ENHRY, SYGVKD. Between the trimmed V and J ends, which lost 8 bases and 3 bases, there was a span of 11 bases.

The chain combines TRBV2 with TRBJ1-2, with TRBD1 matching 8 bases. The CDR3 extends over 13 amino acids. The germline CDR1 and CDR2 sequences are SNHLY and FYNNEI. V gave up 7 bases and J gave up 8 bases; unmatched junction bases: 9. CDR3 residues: CASTLGTGGGYTF. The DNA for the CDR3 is TGTGCCAGCACACTCGGGACAGGCGGGGGCTACACCTTC. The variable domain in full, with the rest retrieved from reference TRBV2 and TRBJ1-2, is EPEVTQTPSHQVTQMGQEVILRCVPISNHLYFYWYRQILGQKVEFLVSFYNNEISEKSEIFDDQFSVERPDGSNFTLKIRSTKLEDSAMYFCASTLGTGGGYTFGSGTRLTVV.

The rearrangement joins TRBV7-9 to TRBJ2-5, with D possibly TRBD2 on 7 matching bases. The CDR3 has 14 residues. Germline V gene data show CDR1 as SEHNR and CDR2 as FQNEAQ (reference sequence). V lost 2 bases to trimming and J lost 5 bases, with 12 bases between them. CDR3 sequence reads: CASSLRGAGETQYF. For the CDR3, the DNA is TGTGCCAGCAGCTTACGGGGGGCTGGGGAGACCCAGTACTTC.

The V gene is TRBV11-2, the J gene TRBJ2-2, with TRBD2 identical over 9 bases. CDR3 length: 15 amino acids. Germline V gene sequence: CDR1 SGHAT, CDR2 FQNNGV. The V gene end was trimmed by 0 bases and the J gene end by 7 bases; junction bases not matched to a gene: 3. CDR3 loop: CASSLETSGIGELFF. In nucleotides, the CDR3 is TGTGCCAGCAGCTTAGAGACTAGCGGCATCGGGGAGCTGTTTTTT.

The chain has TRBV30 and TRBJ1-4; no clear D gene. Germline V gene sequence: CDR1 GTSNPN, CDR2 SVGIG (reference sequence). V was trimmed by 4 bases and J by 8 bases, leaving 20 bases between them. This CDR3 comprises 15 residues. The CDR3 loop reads CAWKGSKWSGEKLFF. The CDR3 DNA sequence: TGTGCCTGGAAGGGCTCAAAATGGAGCGGCGAAAAACTGTTTTTT.

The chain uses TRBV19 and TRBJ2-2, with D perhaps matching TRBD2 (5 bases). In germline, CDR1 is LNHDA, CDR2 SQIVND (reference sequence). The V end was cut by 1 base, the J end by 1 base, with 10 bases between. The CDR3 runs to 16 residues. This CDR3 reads CASSIGYGENTGELFF. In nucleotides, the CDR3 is TGTGCCAGTAGTATAGGGTACGGGGAGAACACCGGGGAGCTGTTTTTT.

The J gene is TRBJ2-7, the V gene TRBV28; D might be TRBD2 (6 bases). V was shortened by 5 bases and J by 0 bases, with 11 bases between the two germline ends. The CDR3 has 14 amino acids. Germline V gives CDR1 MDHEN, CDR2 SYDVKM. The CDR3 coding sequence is TGTGCCAGCAGTCCCGGAGGGAGCTCCTACGAGCAGTACTTC. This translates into CASSPGGSSYEQYF.

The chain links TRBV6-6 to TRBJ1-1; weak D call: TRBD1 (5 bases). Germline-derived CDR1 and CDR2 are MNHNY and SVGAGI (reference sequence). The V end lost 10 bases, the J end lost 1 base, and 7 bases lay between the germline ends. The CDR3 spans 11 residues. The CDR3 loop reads CATRANTEAFF. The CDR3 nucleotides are TGTGCCACCAGGGCGAACACTGAAGCTTTCTTT.

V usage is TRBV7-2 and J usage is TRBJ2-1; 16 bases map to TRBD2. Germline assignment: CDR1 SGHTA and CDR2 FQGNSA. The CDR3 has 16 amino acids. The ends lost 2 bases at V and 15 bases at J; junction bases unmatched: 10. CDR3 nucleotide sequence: TGTGCCAGCAGCTTAACTACCGGGACTAGCGGGGGGGAGTGGTTCTTC. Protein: CASSLTTGTSGGEWFF.

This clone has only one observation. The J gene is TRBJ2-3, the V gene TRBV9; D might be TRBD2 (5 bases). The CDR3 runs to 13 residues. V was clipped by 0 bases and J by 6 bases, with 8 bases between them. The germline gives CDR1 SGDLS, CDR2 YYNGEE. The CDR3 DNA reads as TGTGCCAGCAGCGTAGGGGGAGAGGATACGCAGTATTTT. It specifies CASSVGGEDTQYF.

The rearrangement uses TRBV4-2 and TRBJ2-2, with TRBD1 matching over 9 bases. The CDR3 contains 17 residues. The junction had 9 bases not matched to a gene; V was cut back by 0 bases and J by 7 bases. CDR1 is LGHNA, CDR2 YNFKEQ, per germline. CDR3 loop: CASSQDARDRANGELFF. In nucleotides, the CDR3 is TGTGCCAGCAGCCAAGACGCACGGGACAGGGCCAACGGGGAGCTGTTTTTT.

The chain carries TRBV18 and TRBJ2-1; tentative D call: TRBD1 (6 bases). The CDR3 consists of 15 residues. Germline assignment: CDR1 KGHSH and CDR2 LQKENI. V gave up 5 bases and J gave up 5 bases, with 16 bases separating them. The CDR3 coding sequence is TGTGCCAGCTCATGGACCAGGGGCCCCCACAATGAGCAGTTCTTC. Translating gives CASSWTRGPHNEQFF.

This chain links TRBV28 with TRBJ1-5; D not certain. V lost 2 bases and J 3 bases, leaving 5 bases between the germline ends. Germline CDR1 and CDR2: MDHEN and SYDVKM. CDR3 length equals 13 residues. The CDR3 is CASSLQINQPQHF. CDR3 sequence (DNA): TGTGCCAGCAGTTTACAGATCAATCAGCCCCAGCATTTT.

The CDR3 spells CASSSPEGISSNEKLFF. CDR3 in DNA: TGTGCCAGCAGTTCCCCCGAGGGTATATCGTCTAATGAAAAACTGTTTTTT. V is TRBV6-2 or TRBV6-3 and J is TRBJ1-4, with D unresolved. V shed 4 bases and J shed 3 bases, with 18 bases lying between them. CDR3 length: 17 amino acids. Germline V gives CDR1 MNHEY, CDR2 SVGEGT.

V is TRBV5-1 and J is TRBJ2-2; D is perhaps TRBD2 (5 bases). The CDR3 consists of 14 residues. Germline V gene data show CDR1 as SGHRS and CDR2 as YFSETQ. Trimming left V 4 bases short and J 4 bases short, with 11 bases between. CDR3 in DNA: TGCGCCAGCAGCGCAACTAGGGCCACCGGGGAGCTGTTTTTT. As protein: CASSATRATGELFF. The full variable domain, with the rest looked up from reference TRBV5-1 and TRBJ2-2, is KAGVTQTPRYLIKTRGQQVTLSCSPISGHRSVSWYQQTPGQGLQFLFEYFSETQRNKGNFPGRFSGRQFSNSRSEMNVSTLELGDSALYLCASSATRATGELFFGEGSRLTVL.

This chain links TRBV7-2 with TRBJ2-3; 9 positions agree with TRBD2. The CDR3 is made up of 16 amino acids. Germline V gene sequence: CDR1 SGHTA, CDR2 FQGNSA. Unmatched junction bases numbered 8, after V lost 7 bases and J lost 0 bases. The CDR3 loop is CASNLGGGASTDTQYF. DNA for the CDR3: TGTGCCAGCAATCTGGGCGGGGGGGCCAGCACAGATACGCAGTATTTT.